The source of this T cell receptor (beta chain) is a study of cytotoxic CD8 clonotypes in ibrutinib-treated CLL. Germline CDR1 is GTSNPN and CDR2 is SVGIG (reference sequence). This CDR3 spans 13 amino acids. J lost 4 bases, V lost 5 bases, and 3 bases had no gene match. Investigators sought sequencing depths of between 1 in 200,000 and 1 in 1 million T cells. The protocol was immunoSEQ multiplex PCR, while the TCRdb copy is restricted to in-frame clones and leaves out a portion. The sample includes roughly 250,000 clones, roughly 74% of them seen just once. The chain couples TRBV30 to TRBJ1-1, with 11 nucleotides matching TRBD1. The source was PBMCs, collected after 24 months of ibrutinib treatment. The clonotype comes from a human donor with chronic lymphocytic leukemia. CDR3 amino acids: CAWSGTGGTEAFF. The CDR3 coding sequence is TGTGCCTGGTCCGGGACAGGGGGCACTGAAGCTTTCTTT.